This T cell receptor beta chain appears in the sequencing data of a study of T cell responses to AZD1222 COVID-19 vaccine. A remark on this clone: Its antigen is undetermined.

Measured with immunoSEQ multiplex PCR; TCRdb has only the in-frame clones, and not every one. The data hold fewer than 150,000 clones, with around nine tenths observed a single time. The study's findings and limits: The study identified only a handful of AZD1222 recipients as seropositive at baseline. Donors in the cohort were predominantly white British and more often female, and clonal diversity was possibly underestimated.

Deletions cut 6 bases from V and 2 bases from J, with 2 bases between. Per germline, CDR1 SGHDN and CDR2 FVKESK. There are 11 residues in the CDR3. The sequence came from an adult in good health. The chain recombines TRBV14 with TRBJ2-1; the D is unclear. The sequences come from peripheral blood, collected on day 0 of AZD1222 vaccination. The chain's CDR3 is CASRAYNEQFF. The CDR3 nucleotides read TGTGCCAGCAGGGCCTACAATGAGCAGTTCTTC.